The entry below describes one TCR beta chain. Here immunoSEQ multiplex PCR was the method, and the copy in TCRdb shows in-frame clones only, minus some. The sample contains some 220,000 clones, around 84% of which appear only once. These data belong to a study of blood T cell repertoires in COVID-19. Trimming took off 4 bases at V and 3 bases at J, with 15 bases between the two ends. Germline lookup yields CDR1 SNHLY and CDR2 FYNNEI. The CDR3 loop spans 15 amino acids. This sequence joins TRBV2 and TRBJ1-1, with D perhaps TRBD1 (6 bases). The sequence derives from a woman aged 55-70 years who had recovered from COVID-19. The sequenced sample was peripheral blood. CDR3 amino acids: CASSVQGLLYTEAFF. The CDR3 DNA reads TGTGCCAGCAGTGTCCAGGGGCTTTTATACACTGAAGCTTTCTTT.